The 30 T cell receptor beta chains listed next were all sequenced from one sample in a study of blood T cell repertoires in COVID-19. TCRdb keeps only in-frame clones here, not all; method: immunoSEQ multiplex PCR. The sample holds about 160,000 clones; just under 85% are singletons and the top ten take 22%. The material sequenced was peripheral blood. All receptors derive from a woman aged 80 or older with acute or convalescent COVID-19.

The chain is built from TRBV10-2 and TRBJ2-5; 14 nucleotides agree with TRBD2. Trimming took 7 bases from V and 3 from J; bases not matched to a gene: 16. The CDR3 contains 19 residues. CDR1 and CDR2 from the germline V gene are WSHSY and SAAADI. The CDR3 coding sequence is TGCGCCAGCAAGTCAGGACTAGCGGGGGGAATTAGTGTGGAAGAGACCCAGTACTTC. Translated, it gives CASKSGLAGGISVEETQYF.

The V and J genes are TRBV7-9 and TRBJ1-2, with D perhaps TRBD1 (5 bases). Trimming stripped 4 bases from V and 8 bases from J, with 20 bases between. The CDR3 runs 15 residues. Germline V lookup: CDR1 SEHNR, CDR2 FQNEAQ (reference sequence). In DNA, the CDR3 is TGTGCCAGCAGCTCTCTTGGGGGAGGAGGGTACGGCTACACCTTC. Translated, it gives CASSSLGGGGYGYTF.

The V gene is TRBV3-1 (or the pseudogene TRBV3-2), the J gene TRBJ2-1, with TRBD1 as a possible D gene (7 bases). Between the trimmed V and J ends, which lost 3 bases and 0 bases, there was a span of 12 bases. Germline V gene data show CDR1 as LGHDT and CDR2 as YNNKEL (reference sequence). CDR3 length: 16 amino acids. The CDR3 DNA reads TGTGCCAGCAGCCAGGCAGGGGGGAGCTCCTACAATGAGCAGTTCTTC. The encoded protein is CASSQAGGSSYNEQFF.

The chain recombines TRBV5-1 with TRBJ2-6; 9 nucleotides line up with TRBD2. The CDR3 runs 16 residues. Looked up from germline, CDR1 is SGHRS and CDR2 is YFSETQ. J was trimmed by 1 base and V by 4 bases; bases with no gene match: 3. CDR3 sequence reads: CASSQRGASGANVLTF. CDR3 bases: TGCGCCAGCAGCCAGCGGGGGGCGTCTGGGGCCAACGTCCTGACTTTC.

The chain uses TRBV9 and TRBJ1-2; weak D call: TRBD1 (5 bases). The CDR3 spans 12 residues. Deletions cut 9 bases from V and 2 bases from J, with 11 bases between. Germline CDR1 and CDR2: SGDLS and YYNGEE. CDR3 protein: CATQTVNYGYTF. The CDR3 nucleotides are TGTGCCACCCAGACAGTCAACTATGGCTACACCTTC.

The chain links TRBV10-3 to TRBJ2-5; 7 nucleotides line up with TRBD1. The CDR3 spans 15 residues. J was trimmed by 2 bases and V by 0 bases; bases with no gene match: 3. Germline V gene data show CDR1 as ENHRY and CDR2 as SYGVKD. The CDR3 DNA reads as TGTGCCATCAGTGAGTCGAAGGGACAGCAAGAGACCCAGTACTTC. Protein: CAISESKGQQETQYF.

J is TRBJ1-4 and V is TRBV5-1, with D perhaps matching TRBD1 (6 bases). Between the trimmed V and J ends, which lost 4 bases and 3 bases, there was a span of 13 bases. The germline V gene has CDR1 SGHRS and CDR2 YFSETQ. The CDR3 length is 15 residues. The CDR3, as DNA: TGCGCCAGCAGCCGGTCCAGGGGTCCTAATGAAAAACTGTTTTTT. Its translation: CASSRSRGPNEKLFF.

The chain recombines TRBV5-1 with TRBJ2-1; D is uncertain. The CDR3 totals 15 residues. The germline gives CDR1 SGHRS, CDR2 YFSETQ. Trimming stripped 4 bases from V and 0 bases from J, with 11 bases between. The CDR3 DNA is TGCGCCAGCAGCACCGGGTGGAGCTCCTACAATGAGCAGTTCTTC. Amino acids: CASSTGWSSYNEQFF.

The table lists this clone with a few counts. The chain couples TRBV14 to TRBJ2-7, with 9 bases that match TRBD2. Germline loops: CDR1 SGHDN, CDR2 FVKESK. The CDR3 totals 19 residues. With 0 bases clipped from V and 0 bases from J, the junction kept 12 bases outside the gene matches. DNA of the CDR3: TGTGCCAGCAGCCAAGATCAAGGACTAGCGAGCCCTTCCTCCTACGAGCAGTACTTC. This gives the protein CASSQDQGLASPSSYEQYF. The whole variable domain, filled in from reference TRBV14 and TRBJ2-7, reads EAGVTQFPSHSVIEKGQTVTLRCDPISGHDNLYWYRRVMGKEIKFLLHFVKESKQDESGMPNNRFLAERTGGTYSTLKVQPAELEDSGVYFCASSQDQGLASPSSYEQYFGPGTRLTVT.

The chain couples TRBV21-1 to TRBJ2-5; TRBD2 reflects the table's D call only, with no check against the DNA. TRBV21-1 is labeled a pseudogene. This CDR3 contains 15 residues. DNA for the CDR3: TGTGCCAGCAGGGGGACTAGCGGGAGTCGGGAGACCCAGTACTTC. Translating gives CASRGTSGSRETQYF.

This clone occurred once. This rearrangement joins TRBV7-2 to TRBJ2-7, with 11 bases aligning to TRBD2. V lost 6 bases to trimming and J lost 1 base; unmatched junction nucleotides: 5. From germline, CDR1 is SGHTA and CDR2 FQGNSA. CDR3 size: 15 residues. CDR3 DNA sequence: TGTGCCAGCAGTCTCACTAGCGGGGGATCCTACGAGCAGTACTTC. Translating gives CASSLTSGGSYEQYF.

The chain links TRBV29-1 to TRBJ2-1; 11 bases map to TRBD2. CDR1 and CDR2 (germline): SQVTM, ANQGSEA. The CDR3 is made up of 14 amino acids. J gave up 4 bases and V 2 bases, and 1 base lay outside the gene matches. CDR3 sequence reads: CSVEPSGGYNEQFF. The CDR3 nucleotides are TGCAGCGTTGAACCTAGCGGGGGGTACAATGAGCAGTTCTTC.

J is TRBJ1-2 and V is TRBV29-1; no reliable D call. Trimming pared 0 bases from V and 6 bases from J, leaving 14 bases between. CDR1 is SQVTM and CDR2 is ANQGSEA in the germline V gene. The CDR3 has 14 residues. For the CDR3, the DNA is TGCAGCGTTGAAGATCTTGAGGGAGTCAATGGCTACACCTTC. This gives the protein CSVEDLEGVNGYTF.

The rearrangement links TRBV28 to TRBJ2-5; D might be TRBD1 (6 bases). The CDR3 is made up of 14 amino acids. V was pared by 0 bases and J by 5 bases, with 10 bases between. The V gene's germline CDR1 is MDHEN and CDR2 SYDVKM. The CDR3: CASSLWGARETQYF. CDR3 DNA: TGTGCCAGCAGTTTATGGGGGGCGCGGGAGACCCAGTACTTC.

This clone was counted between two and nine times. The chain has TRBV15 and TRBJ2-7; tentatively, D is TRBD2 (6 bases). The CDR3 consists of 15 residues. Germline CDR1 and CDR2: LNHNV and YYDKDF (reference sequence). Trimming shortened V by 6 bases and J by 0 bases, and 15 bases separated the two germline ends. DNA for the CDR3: TGTGCCACCAGACCGAGCGGGCGCAGCTCCTACGAGCAGTACTTC. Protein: CATRPSGRSSYEQYF.

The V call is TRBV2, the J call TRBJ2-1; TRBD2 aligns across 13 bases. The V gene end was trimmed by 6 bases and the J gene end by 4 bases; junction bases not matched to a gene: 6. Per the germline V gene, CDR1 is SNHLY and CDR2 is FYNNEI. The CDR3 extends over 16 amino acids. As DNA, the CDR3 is TGTGCCAGCAGACAGTGGACTAGCGGGGGTTACAATGAGCAGTTCTTC. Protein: CASRQWTSGGYNEQFF.

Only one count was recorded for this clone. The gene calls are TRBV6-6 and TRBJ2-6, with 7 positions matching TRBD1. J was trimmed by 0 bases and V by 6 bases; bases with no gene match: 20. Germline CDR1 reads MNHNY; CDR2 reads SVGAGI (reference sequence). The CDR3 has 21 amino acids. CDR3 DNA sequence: TGTGCCAGCAGCCCGCGCTGGGTCCAGGGACAGCCGTCCTCTGGGGCCAACGTCCTGACTTTC. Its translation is CASSPRWVQGQPSSGANVLTF.

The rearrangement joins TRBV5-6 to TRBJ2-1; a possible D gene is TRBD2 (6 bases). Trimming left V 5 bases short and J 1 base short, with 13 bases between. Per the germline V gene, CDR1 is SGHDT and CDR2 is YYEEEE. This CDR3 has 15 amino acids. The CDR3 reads CASSSRGASYNEQFF. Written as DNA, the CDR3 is TGTGCCAGCAGTAGCCGCGGGGCATCCTACAATGAGCAGTTCTTC.

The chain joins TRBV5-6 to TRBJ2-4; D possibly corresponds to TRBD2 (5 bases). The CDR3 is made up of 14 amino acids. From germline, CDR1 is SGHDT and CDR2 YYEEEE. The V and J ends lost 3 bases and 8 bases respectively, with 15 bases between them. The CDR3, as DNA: TGTGCCAGCAGCTCCTCCTCTGGCGGGCACATTCAGTACTTC. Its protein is CASSSSSGGHIQYF.

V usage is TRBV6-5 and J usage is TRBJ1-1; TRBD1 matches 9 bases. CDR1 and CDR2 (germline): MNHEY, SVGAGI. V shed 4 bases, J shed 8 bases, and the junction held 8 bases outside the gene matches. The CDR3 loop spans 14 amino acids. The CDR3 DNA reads TGTGCCAGCAGTTGGGGGAACAGGGGGCGCGAAGCTTTCTTT. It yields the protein CASSWGNRGREAFF.

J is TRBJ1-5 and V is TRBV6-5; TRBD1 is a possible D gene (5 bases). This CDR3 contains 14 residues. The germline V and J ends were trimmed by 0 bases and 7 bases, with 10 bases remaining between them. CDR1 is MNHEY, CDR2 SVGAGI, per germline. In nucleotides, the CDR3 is TGTGCCAGCAGTTACTCGTGGAGGGACCAGCCCCAGCATTTT. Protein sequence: CASSYSWRDQPQHF.

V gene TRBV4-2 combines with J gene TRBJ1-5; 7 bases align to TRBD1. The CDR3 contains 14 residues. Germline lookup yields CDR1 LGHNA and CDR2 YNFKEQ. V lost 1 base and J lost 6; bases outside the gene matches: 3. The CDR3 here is CASSQGQGFQPQHF. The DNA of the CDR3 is TGTGCCAGCAGCCAAGGACAGGGTTTTCAGCCCCAGCATTTT.

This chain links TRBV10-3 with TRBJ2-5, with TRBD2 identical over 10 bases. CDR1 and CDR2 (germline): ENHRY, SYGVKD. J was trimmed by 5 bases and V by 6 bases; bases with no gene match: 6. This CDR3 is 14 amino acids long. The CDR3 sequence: CAISAAGGEETQYF. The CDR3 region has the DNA TGTGCCATCAGCGCAGCGGGAGGGGAGGAGACCCAGTACTTC.

CDR3 DNA: TGTGCCAGCAGTAAGACAGGGGTAATGAATCAGCCCCAGCATTTT. It codes for CASSKTGVMNQPQHF. The chain employs TRBV28 and TRBJ1-5; 8 positions agree with TRBD1. Germline V gene data show CDR1 as MDHEN and CDR2 as SYDVKM. After removal of 5 bases from V and 4 bases from J, the junction contained 7 bases not matched to a gene. The CDR3 loop spans 15 amino acids.

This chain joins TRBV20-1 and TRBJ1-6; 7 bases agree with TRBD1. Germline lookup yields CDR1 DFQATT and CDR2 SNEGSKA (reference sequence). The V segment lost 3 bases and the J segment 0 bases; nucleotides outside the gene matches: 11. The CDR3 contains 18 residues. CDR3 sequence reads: CSASAGTVSSSYNSPLHF. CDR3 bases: TGCAGTGCTAGTGCCGGGACAGTATCGAGCTCCTATAATTCACCCCTCCACTTT.

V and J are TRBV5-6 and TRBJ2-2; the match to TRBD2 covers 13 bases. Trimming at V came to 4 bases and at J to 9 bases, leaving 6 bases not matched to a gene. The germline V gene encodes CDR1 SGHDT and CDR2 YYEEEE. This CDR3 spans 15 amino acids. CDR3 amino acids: CASSLTSGRARELFF. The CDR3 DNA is TGTGCCAGCAGCCTTACTAGCGGGAGGGCCAGGGAGCTGTTTTTT.

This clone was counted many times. CDR3 residues: CASSLRAGTTNEQYF. The CDR3 DNA is TGTGCCAGCAGCTTACGAGCCGGGACAACAAACGAGCAGTACTTC. This rearrangement joins TRBV7-2 to TRBJ2-7; a possible D gene is TRBD1 (6 bases). Looked up from germline, CDR1 is SGHTA and CDR2 is FQGNSA. The CDR3 sequence is 15 residues long. Deletions cut 2 bases from V and 5 bases from J, with 16 bases between.

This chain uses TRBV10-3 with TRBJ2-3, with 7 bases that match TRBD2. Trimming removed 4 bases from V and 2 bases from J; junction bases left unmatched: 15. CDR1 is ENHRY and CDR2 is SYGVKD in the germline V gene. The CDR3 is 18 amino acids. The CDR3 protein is CAISGRDYLRTITDTQYF. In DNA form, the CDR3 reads TGTGCCATCAGTGGGCGGGACTACCTAAGGACTATCACAGATACGCAGTATTTT.

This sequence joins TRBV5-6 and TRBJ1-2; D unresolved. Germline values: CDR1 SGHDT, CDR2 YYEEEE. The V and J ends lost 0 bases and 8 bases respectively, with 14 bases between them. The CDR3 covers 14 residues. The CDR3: CASSLGGFYMGYTF. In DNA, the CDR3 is TGTGCCAGCAGCTTGGGAGGGTTTTATATGGGCTACACCTTC.

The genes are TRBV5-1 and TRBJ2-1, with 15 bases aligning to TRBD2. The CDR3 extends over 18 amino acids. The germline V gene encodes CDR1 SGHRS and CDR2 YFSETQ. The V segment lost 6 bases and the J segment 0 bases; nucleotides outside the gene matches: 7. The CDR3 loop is CASIRGLAGGSSYNEQFF. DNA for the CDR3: TGCGCCAGCATCCGCGGACTAGCGGGAGGGAGCTCCTACAATGAGCAGTTCTTC. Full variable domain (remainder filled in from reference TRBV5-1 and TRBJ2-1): KAGVTQTPRYLIKTRGQQVTLSCSPISGHRSVSWYQQTPGQGLQFLFEYFSETQRNKGNFPGRFSGRQFSNSRSEMNVSTLELGDSALYLCASIRGLAGGSSYNEQFFGPGTRLTVL.